The 27 T cell receptor beta chains below were found in one sample sequenced in a study of post-analysis software for immune sequencing data. Study-level results: In patients, TRBV5-6, TRBV5-1 and TRBV20-1 belonged to four or five TRBV segments found more frequently than in controls.

The TCR beta cDNA libraries carried unique molecular identifiers. A single record per CDR3 protein comes from TCRdb applying MiXCR to the PCR reads. Of some 240,000 distinct CDR3 sequences in the sample, around 34% were seen once. These receptors' antigens are unknown. The sample was blood. The source is a girl aged 5-17 years with multiple sclerosis.

This clonotype was picked up one time. The gene calls are TRBV6-2 or TRBV6-3 and TRBJ1-1; D uncertain. V lost 3 bases and J lost 5, with 10 bases in between. There are 13 residues in the CDR3. Germline loops: CDR1 MNHEY, CDR2 SVGEGT. The CDR3 DNA reads TGTGCCAGCAGTTATCCTGACGCAACTGAAGCTTTCTTT. Translating gives CASSYPDATEAFF.

The rearrangement uses TRBV15 and TRBJ2-5, with TRBD2 matching 7 bases. V dropped 5 bases and J dropped 3; count of bases not matched to a gene: 15. The CDR3 is made up of 17 amino acids. Germline lookup yields CDR1 LNHNV and CDR2 YYDKDF (reference sequence). The CDR3 DNA follows: TGTGCCACCAGCGACCCGTATAGGGTCAGCGGGAAAGAGACCCAGTACTTC. Translating gives CATSDPYRVSGKETQYF.

As concerns this clonotype: This clone may be a read error of a much larger clone one base away. The chain recombines TRBV5-1 with TRBJ1-2, with 8 bases that match TRBD1. Per germline, CDR1 SGHRS and CDR2 YFSETQ. Trimming at V came to 4 bases and at J to 8 bases, leaving 10 bases not matched to a gene. CDR3 length: 14 residues. DNA for the CDR3: TGCGCCAGCAGCACCCGGGACAGGACTTGGGGCTACACCTTC. Its translation is CASSTRDRTWGYTF.

With respect to this clonotype: A read error is possible here, since a much larger clone lies one base away. The V and J genes are TRBV6-1 and TRBJ1-2; D unresolved. The CDR3 contains 14 residues. Trimming took 4 bases from V and 6 from J, leaving 15 bases between them. The germline CDR1 and CDR2 sequences are MNHNS and SASEGT. The CDR3, as DNA: TGTGCCAGCAGTGCGGAGGACCAAGGCCATGGCTACACCTTC. Residues: CASSAEDQGHGYTF.

Comment on this clonotype: With a much larger clone just one base away, this may be a read error. The genes are TRBV11-2 and TRBJ2-7; D ambiguous. Per germline, CDR1 SGHAT and CDR2 FQNNGV. CDR3 length: 13 amino acids. Trimming took 0 bases from V and 9 from J, leaving 12 bases between them. This CDR3 is CASSLDINRGQYF. The DNA of the CDR3 is TGTGCCAGCAGCTTAGATATTAATCGCGGGCAGTACTTC.

The chain links TRBV10-3 to TRBJ2-5; no clear D. The V end lost 3 bases, the J end lost 0 bases, and 5 bases lay between the germline ends. Germline loops: CDR1 ENHRY, CDR2 SYGVKD. The CDR3 covers 13 residues. As DNA, the CDR3 is TGTGCCATCAGTGACACTAACCAAGAGACCCAGTACTTC. This encodes CAISDTNQETQYF.

This clonotype has more than one count but fewer than ten. The gene calls are TRBV7-8 and TRBJ1-1, with D possibly TRBD1 on 5 matching bases. The V end lost 4 bases, the J end lost 3 bases, and 15 bases lay between the germline ends. This CDR3 comprises 15 residues. Per germline, CDR1 SGHVS and CDR2 FQNEAQ. The CDR3 here is CASSSRPGGDTEAFF. The CDR3 coding sequence is TGTGCCAGCAGCTCTAGGCCGGGAGGGGACACTGAAGCTTTCTTT.

The V gene is TRBV7-6, the J gene TRBJ2-3, with a weak D call TRBD1 (6 bases). Trimming shortened V by 2 bases and J by 4 bases, and 13 bases separated the two germline ends. In germline, CDR1 is SGHVS, CDR2 FNYEAQ. The CDR3 contains 15 residues. In nucleotides, the CDR3 is TGTGCCAGCAGCTTAACAGGGAGAGAGGCAGATACGCAGTATTTT. It specifies CASSLTGREADTQYF.

In its sample, this clonotype was seen a few times. The J gene is TRBJ1-2, the V gene TRBV9; D is unclear. The length of the CDR3 is 15 residues. V was pared by 4 bases and J by 8 bases, with 21 bases between. Looked up from germline, CDR1 is SGDLS and CDR2 is YYNGEE. CDR3 region: CASSRRSSEGRGYTF. For the CDR3, the DNA is TGTGCCAGCAGCAGAAGGAGTAGCGAGGGCCGGGGCTACACCTTC. Variable domain in full (rest from reference TRBV9 and TRBJ1-2): DSGVTQTPKHLITATGQRVTLRCSPRSGDLSVYWYQQSLDQGLQFLIQYYNGEERAKGNILERFSAQQFPDLHSELNLSSLELGDSALYFCASSRRSSEGRGYTFGSGTRLTVV.

Remarks on this clonotype: Given a much more abundant clone one base away, this may be a read error. This chain joins TRBV20-1 and TRBJ2-3, with D unclear. The V and J ends lost 6 bases and 1 base respectively, with 11 bases between them. CDR1 and CDR2 (germline): DFQATT, SNEGSKA (reference sequence). CDR3 length: 13 amino acids. The CDR3 loop reads CSASTAGTDTQYF. The DNA for the CDR3 is TGCAGTGCCTCGACTGCTGGCACAGATACGCAGTATTTT.

At least ten counts were recorded for this clonotype. J is TRBJ2-5 and V is TRBV3-1; D may be TRBD2 (5 bases). This CDR3 comprises 14 residues. CDR1 and CDR2 from the germline V gene are LGHDT and YNNKEL (reference sequence). The ends were cut back, 0 bases at V and 5 bases at J, with 10 bases in the middle. The CDR3 DNA reads as TGTGCCAGCAGCCAAGAGCCGGGAAGGGAGACCCAGTACTTC. As protein: CASSQEPGRETQYF.

The chain joins TRBV4-2 to TRBJ1-2; D is perhaps TRBD1 (6 bases). The CDR3 spans 16 residues. V lost 0 bases, J lost 0 bases, and 11 bases lay in between. Germline CDR1 reads LGHNA; CDR2 reads YNFKEQ. This chain's CDR3 is CASSQDRTAANYGYTF. CDR3 sequence (DNA): TGTGCCAGCAGCCAAGATAGGACAGCAGCTAACTATGGCTACACCTTC.

Ten or more counts support this clonotype. It may be a read error: a sequence one base away is much more abundant. The CDR3 DNA is TGCGCCAGCAGCCAAGTCGTAAGGAATCAGCCCCAGCATTTT. Translation gives CASSQVVRNQPQHF. The chain links TRBV4-1 to TRBJ1-5; unclear D gene. Germline assignment: CDR1 MGHRA and CDR2 YSYEKL. CDR3 length equals 14 residues. Trimming took 1 base from V and 4 from J, leaving 8 bases between them.

Many counts were recorded for this clonotype. The chain is built from TRBV28 and TRBJ2-5; D perhaps matches TRBD1 (6 bases). This CDR3 comprises 17 residues. Looked up from germline, CDR1 is MDHEN and CDR2 is SYDVKM. V lost 2 bases and J 0 bases, leaving 16 bases between the germline ends. CDR3: CASSLMAAGADQETQYF. The CDR3, as DNA: TGTGCCAGCAGTTTAATGGCGGCAGGGGCCGACCAAGAGACCCAGTACTTC.

This clonotype was found once. A much larger clonotype is one base distant, so this may be a read error. Because it lacks the conserved phenylalanine or tryptophan at the end, this CDR3 is likely a read error. V and J are TRBV29-1 and TRBJ2-3; weak D call: TRBD2 (6 bases). Germline-derived CDR1 and CDR2 are SQVTM and ANQGSEA. This CDR3 has 12 amino acids. This CDR3 reads CTGTLSTDTQYL. CDR3 coding DNA: TGCACCGGGACTTTGAGCACAGATACGCAGTATTTG.

Ten or more counts support this clonotype. The gene calls are TRBV9 and TRBJ2-1; perhaps D is TRBD1 or TRBD2 (6 bases each). The ends were cut back, 0 bases at V and 8 bases at J, with 9 bases in the middle. Germline values: CDR1 SGDLS, CDR2 YYNGEE. This CDR3 has 13 amino acids. CDR3 region: CASSVVGGHEQFF. Written as DNA, the CDR3 is TGTGCCAGCAGCGTAGTCGGGGGCCATGAGCAGTTCTTC. Full variable domain (missing parts from reference TRBV9 and TRBJ2-1): DSGVTQTPKHLITATGQRVTLRCSPRSGDLSVYWYQQSLDQGLQFLIQYYNGEERAKGNILERFSAQQFPDLHSELNLSSLELGDSALYFCASSVVGGHEQFFGPGTRLTVL.

This clonotype showed up just a few times. V and J are TRBV6-5 and TRBJ1-5, with D unresolved. With 2 bases removed from V and 2 bases from J, the gap between germline ends came to 13 bases. This CDR3 has 16 residues. Germline-derived CDR1 and CDR2 are MNHEY and SVGAGI. In DNA form, the CDR3 reads TGTGCCAGCAGTTACCCGGGTGCCTCGGGCAATCAGCCCCAGCATTTT. Translated, it gives CASSYPGASGNQPQHF.

There are many counts of this clonotype. The chain couples TRBV18 to TRBJ2-1; 10 nucleotides line up with TRBD2. Trimming took 0 bases from V and 4 from J; bases not matched to a gene: 0. Looked up from germline, CDR1 is KGHSH and CDR2 is LQKENI. The CDR3 has 15 residues. DNA for the CDR3: TGTGCCAGCTCACCACCTAGCGGGGGGTACAATGAGCAGTTCTTC. This codes for CASSPPSGGYNEQFF.

This chain connects TRBV20-1 to TRBJ2-2; D might be TRBD1 (6 bases). Per germline, CDR1 DFQATT and CDR2 SNEGSKA (reference sequence). CDR3 length equals 14 residues. The V end was cut by 5 bases, the J end by 1 base, with 11 bases between. CDR3: CSAVDRRNTGELFF. The CDR3 DNA reads as TGCAGTGCTGTTGACAGGAGGAACACCGGGGAGCTGTTTTTT.

This clonotype has just a few counts. A junction end diverges from the germline sequence, so it may reflect a read error. The rearrangement uses TRBV15 and TRBJ1-5; weak D call: TRBD1 (5 bases). In germline, CDR1 is LNHNV, CDR2 YYDKDF (reference sequence). The CDR3 has 15 residues. In DNA form, the CDR3 reads TGTACCACCAGCAGAGATAGGAAAAGCGGGGGGCCCCAGCATTTT. It is translated as CTTSRDRKSGGPQHF.

On this clonotype: A read error is possible here, since a much larger clone lies one base away. The gene calls are TRBV29-1 and TRBJ2-7; 11 bases fit TRBD2. The V segment lost 7 bases and the J segment 7 bases; nucleotides outside the gene matches: 12. This CDR3 contains 14 residues. The V gene's germline CDR1 is SQVTM and CDR2 ANQGSEA. Here the CDR3 reads CSALAGGPYNEQYF. DNA of the CDR3: TGCAGCGCCTTAGCGGGGGGGCCCTACAATGAGCAGTACTTC.

This rearrangement joins TRBV6-6 to TRBJ2-7, with TRBD2 as a possible D gene (5 bases). V was clipped by 2 bases and J by 4 bases, with 9 bases between them. The CDR3 sequence is 13 residues long. CDR1 and CDR2 (germline): MNHNY, SVGAGI (reference sequence). The DNA of the CDR3 is TGTGCCAGCAGTTACCCGAGGGCTTACGAGCAGTACTTC. Amino acids: CASSYPRAYEQYF.

This clonotype was seen just once. The junction and the germline gene differ at one end; a read error may be behind it. The rearrangement joins TRBV6-1 to TRBJ1-5; no firm D call. The CDR3 has 14 residues. CDR1 is MNHNS, CDR2 SASEGT, per germline. As DNA, the CDR3 is TGTGCCGGCAGGAACACCGATAGCAATCAGCCCCAGCATTTT. Its translation: CAGRNTDSNQPQHF.

The sample holds a few counts of this clonotype. The gene calls are TRBV2 and TRBJ1-1, with 8 bases fitting TRBD1. This CDR3 contains 15 residues. The trim removed 6 bases at V and 4 bases at J, leaving 10 bases unmatched. Germline V gene data show CDR1 as SNHLY and CDR2 as FYNNEI. This CDR3 is CASSVAGGYGTEAFF. The CDR3 DNA reads TGTGCCAGCAGCGTCGCAGGGGGCTACGGCACTGAAGCTTTCTTT.

The sample holds a few counts of this clonotype. V is TRBV12-3 or TRBV12-4 and J is TRBJ1-5, with D possibly matching TRBD1 (5 bases). V lost 7 bases to trimming and J lost 5 bases, with 12 bases between them. The CDR3 consists of 13 residues. The CDR3 nucleotides read TGTGCCAGCACCTCTCGGGGGGATCAGCCCCAGCATTTT. Its protein product is CASTSRGDQPQHF.

This clonotype was seen ten or more times. The chain has TRBV29-1 and TRBJ2-5, with 7 bases aligning to TRBD2. Looked up from germline, CDR1 is SQVTM and CDR2 is ANQGSEA. With V trimmed by 4 bases and J by 6 bases, 11 bases remained unmatched. CDR3 length equals 14 residues. The CDR3 DNA reads as TGCAGCGTTGGTGGGCTAGCGGCGCCCCAGACCCAGTACTTC. Translation: CSVGGLAAPQTQYF.

The chain is built from TRBV27 and TRBJ1-1; no clear D. This CDR3 spans 13 amino acids. Germline lookup yields CDR1 MNHEY and CDR2 SMNVEV (reference sequence). V dropped 8 bases and J dropped 1 base, with 11 bases sitting between them. The CDR3 nucleotides read TGTGCCAGCGGTCCGGGTGGGAACACTGAAGCTTTCTTT. It translates to CASGPGGNTEAFF.